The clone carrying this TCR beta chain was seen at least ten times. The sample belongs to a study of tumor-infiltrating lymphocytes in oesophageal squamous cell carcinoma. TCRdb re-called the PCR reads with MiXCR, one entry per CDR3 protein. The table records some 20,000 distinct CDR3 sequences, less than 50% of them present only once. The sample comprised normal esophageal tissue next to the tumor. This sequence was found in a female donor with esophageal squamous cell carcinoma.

The CDR3 nucleotides read TGTGCCAGCTCACATCTCCCGGCTGGGGACTATGGCTACACCTTC. Translated: CASSHLPAGDYGYTF. V and J are TRBV18 and TRBJ1-2; D is unresolved. Trimming took 4 bases from V and 3 from J, leaving 15 bases between them. The germline gives CDR1 KGHSH, CDR2 LQKENI. The CDR3 has 15 amino acids. The full variable domain, its missing parts supplied by reference TRBV18 and TRBJ1-2, is NAGVMQNPRHLVRRRGQEARLRCSPMKGHSHVYWYRQLPEEGLKFMVYLQKENIIDESGMPKERFSAEFPKEGPSILRIQQVVRGDSAAYFCASSHLPAGDYGYTFGSGTRLTVV.